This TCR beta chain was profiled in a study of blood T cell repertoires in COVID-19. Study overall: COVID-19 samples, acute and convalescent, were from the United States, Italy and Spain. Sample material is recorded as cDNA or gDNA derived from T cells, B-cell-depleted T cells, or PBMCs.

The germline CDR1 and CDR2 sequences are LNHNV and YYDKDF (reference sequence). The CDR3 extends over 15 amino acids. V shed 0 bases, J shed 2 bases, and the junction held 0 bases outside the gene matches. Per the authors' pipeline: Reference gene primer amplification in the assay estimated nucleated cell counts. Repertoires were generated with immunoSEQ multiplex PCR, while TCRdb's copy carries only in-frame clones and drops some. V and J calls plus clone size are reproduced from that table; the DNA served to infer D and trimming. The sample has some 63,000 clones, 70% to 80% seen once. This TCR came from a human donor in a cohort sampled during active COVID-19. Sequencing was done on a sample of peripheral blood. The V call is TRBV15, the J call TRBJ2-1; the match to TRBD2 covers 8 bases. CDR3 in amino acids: CATSREAGAYNEQFF. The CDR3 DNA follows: TGTGCCACCAGCAGAGAAGCGGGAGCCTACAATGAGCAGTTCTTC.